This TCR beta chain was recorded in a study of T cell responses to AZD1222 COVID-19 vaccine. Study information: It was second doses at about 4 or about 12 weeks that were pooled.

Assay used: immunoSEQ multiplex PCR; TCRdb lists only in-frame clones, some missing. Among about 140,000 clones listed, under 95% were seen once. The CDR3 loop spans 13 amino acids. V lost 6 bases to trimming and J lost 4 bases, with 12 bases between them. As regards this clone: Antigen: not known.

Findings of the study overall: Mostly white British, mostly female donors; authors suggested clonal diversity may be underestimated. No day 14 peak samples; only post-peak repertoires were characterized. Just five to seven AZD1222 recipients tested seropositive at baseline.

The sample here was peripheral blood, taken on day 0 of AZD1222 vaccination. The rearrangement uses TRBV12-3 or TRBV12-4 and TRBJ1-1; D unclear. The clonotype comes from an adult in good health. As DNA, the CDR3 is TGTGCCAGCAGCCCCGGACGGATCACTGAAGCTTTCTTT. It yields the protein CASSPGRITEAFF.